The sequence of this TCR beta chain was determined in a study of CD8 T cells in Susac syndrome. Study findings and constraints: Only a relatively small number of individuals were included in the TCR sequencing and HLA analysis.

This CDR3 region has 14 residues. Germline CDR1 and CDR2: SGHDN and FVKESK. Losses at the gene ends were 2 bases for V and 9 bases for J; bases not matched to a gene: 5. The study sequenced TCR beta in blood CD8+ and CD4+ T cells. The TEMRA cells underwent FACS enrichment, while the CD8+ and CD4+ T cells underwent negative isolation. Details on this clonotype: The target antigen is unknown.

RNA totalling roughly 0.45 to 1 ug underwent reverse transcription with random hexamers. It was immunoSEQ multiplex PCR that amplified TCR beta CDR3 across 54 Vbeta and 13 Jbeta. One entry per CDR3 protein results from TCRdb running MiXCR on the immunoSEQ multiplex PCR reads. The sample includes approximately 190,000 distinct CDR3 sequences, approximately 93% of them seen just once. The specimen sequenced was CD4+ T cells from PBMCs. The chain is built from TRBV14 and TRBJ2-1; 9 bases match TRBD1. The clonotype comes from a human donor in good health. The CDR3, as DNA: TGTGCCAGCAGCCAACGACAGGGGGGTAGTGAGCAGTTCTTC. Protein: CASSQRQGGSEQFF.